Shown below are 12 T cell receptor beta chains from a single sample sequenced in a study of tumor and adjacent non-tumor tissue in lung cancer. A modified ARM-PCR protocol with three rounds of nested PCR amplified TCRbeta. One entry per CDR3 protein results from TCRdb running MiXCR on the multiplex PCR reads. The sample carries under 100,000 distinct CDR3 sequences, about two thirds recorded once. No cell sorting was done before RNA was extracted from the tissue. Sequenced sample: lung tumor tissue. The receptors stem from a woman in her sixties or seventies with non-small cell lung cancer.

With regard to this clonotype: One end of the junction fails to match germline, which may point to a read error. The chain uses TRBV28 and TRBJ1-2, with 7 nucleotides matching TRBD1. Germline V gene data show CDR1 as MDHEN and CDR2 as SYDVKM. The CDR3 totals 14 residues. The CDR3 reads CASSLQGFHYGYTF. The CDR3 DNA follows: TGTGCTAGCAGCCTACAGGGGTTCCACTATGGCTACACCTTC.

As regards this clonotype: A junction end diverges from the germline sequence, so it may reflect a read error. The chain joins TRBV5-4 to TRBJ1-1, with a possible D match to TRBD1 (5 bases). Germline CDR1 reads SGHNT; CDR2 reads YYREEE (reference sequence). The CDR3 is 14 residues long. The DNA for the CDR3 is TGTGCCAGCAGCTGGACAACATGGAGCGCTGAAGCTATCTTT. Residues: CASSWTTWSAEAIF.

This clonotype was observed a single time. The CDR3 ends on some other residue instead of the conserved phenylalanine or tryptophan, so this is likely a read error. This sequence joins TRBV29-1 and TRBJ2-3, with 7 bases fitting TRBD2. The CDR3 is 16 residues long. CDR1 and CDR2 from the germline V gene are SQVTM and ANQGSEA. The DNA for the CDR3 is TGCAGCGTTCTCCCACTAGGGCGGGGGAGCACGGATACGCAGTATCTT. Translated: CSVLPLGRGSTDTQYL.

This clonotype showed up just a few times. The chain employs TRBV5-8 and TRBJ2-5, with 7 nucleotides matching TRBD2. This CDR3 is 15 amino acids long. Germline CDR1 reads SGHTS; CDR2 reads YDEGEE. The ends lost 3 bases at V and 4 bases at J; junction bases unmatched: 9. The CDR3 DNA follows: TGTGCCAGCAGCTGGGGGGGAGACCAAGTAGAGACCCAGTACTTC. It specifies CASSWGGDQVETQYF.

For this clonotype: The junction shows a germline mismatch at one end, possibly a read error. This chain uses TRBV6-5 with TRBJ2-7; the D gene is possibly TRBD1 (6 bases). The CDR3 consists of 14 residues. Germline assignment: CDR1 MNHEY and CDR2 SVGAGI. The CDR3 bases are TGTGCCGGCAGGTTCGCGACAGGAGACTACGAGCAATACTTC. This encodes CAGRFATGDYEQYF.

The chain couples TRBV9 to TRBJ2-2, with 7 bases fitting TRBD1. Germline V gene sequence: CDR1 SGDLS, CDR2 YYNGEE. Germline trimming cut 4 bases from V and 0 bases from J; bases unmatched to any gene: 3. The CDR3 is 15 residues long. The CDR3, as DNA: TGTGCCAGCAGCCCGGGACAGCCGAACACCGGGGAGCTGTTTTTT. Amino acid sequence: CASSPGQPNTGELFF.

With regard to this clonotype: Because the CDR3 is missing its conserved closing phenylalanine or tryptophan, this is likely a read error. The chain carries TRBV29-1 and TRBJ2-5; D is perhaps TRBD1 or TRBD2 (5 bases each). CDR1 is SQVTM and CDR2 is ANQGSEA in the germline V gene. The CDR3 contains 12 residues. The CDR3 sequence: CNVDIGDETQYL. In nucleotides, the CDR3 is TGCAACGTTGACATCGGGGACGAGACCCAGTACCTC.

The rearrangement joins TRBV21-1 to TRBJ1-5; the table assigns TRBD1, which was not confirmed against the DNA. TRBV21-1 is flagged as a pseudogene. The CDR3 covers 20 residues. CDR3 loop: CASSKGLIKGHQGSYQPQHF. The CDR3 DNA follows: TGTGCCAGCAGCAAAGGGTTAATAAAAGGGCATCAGGGGTCTTATCAGCCCCAGCATTTT.

The rearrangement joins TRBV29-1 to TRBJ2-5; TRBD1 matches 8 bases. Germline CDR1 and CDR2: SQVTM and ANQGSEA. The CDR3 is made up of 15 amino acids. Here the CDR3 reads CSARVTGEYQETQYF. DNA of the CDR3: TGCAGTGCTAGAGTGACAGGGGAGTACCAAGAGACCCAGTACTTC.

A remark on this clonotype: This clone may be a read error of a much larger clone one base away. V gene TRBV20-1 combines with J gene TRBJ2-7, with 10 nucleotides matching TRBD2. Germline trimming cut 0 bases from V and 8 bases from J; bases unmatched to any gene: 16. The CDR3 runs 17 residues. Germline CDR1 DFQATT, CDR2 SNEGSKA (reference sequence). CDR3 amino acids: CSARDAARLAGGGKQYF. In DNA, the CDR3 is TGCAGTGCTAGAGATGCAGCAAGGTTAGCGGGAGGAGGGAAGCAGTACTTC.

This clonotype was counted ten times or more. The rearrangement uses TRBV29-1 and TRBJ2-3; 13 bases agree with TRBD2. This CDR3 comprises 15 residues. Germline CDR1 is SQVTM and CDR2 is ANQGSEA. The J segment lost 4 bases and the V segment lost 7 bases, leaving 8 bases of the junction unmatched. CDR3 protein: CSAAGLAGVPDTQYF. CDR3 in DNA: TGCAGCGCTGCAGGACTAGCGGGAGTGCCAGATACGCAGTATTTT.

The chain links TRBV6-2 or TRBV6-3 to TRBJ2-5, with D perhaps matching TRBD2 (6 bases). This CDR3 has 16 amino acids. V was pared by 8 bases and J by 13 bases, with 32 bases between. The germline V gene has CDR1 MNHEY and CDR2 SVGEGT. CDR3 nucleotide sequence: TGTGCCAGCTTCACTCTTTCGGACTACATCCAAGAGGCCCTGTACTTC. Translated: CASFTLSDYIQEALYF.